Each of the 13 T cell receptor beta chains below was sequenced from the same sample in a study of blood T cell repertoires in COVID-19. The repertoire was sequenced with immunoSEQ multiplex PCR; TCRdb's copy has only in-frame clones and lacks some. The sample includes 88,000 or so clones, approximately 84% of them seen just once. Sequenced sample: peripheral blood. These receptor sequences come from a man aged 55 to 70 with acute or convalescent COVID-19.

This sequence joins TRBV6-2 or TRBV6-3 and TRBJ1-1; maybe TRBD1 (5 bases). Deletions cut 6 bases from V and 2 bases from J, with 13 bases between. This CDR3 is 14 amino acids long. Germline CDR1 and CDR2: MNHEY and SVGEGT. CDR3 sequence: CASRPDSKNTEAFF. CDR3 nucleotides: TGTGCCAGCAGACCTGACAGTAAAAACACTGAAGCTTTCTTT.

The V call is TRBV14, the J call TRBJ1-1; no definite D call. The CDR3 spans 13 residues. The germline V gene has CDR1 SGHDN and CDR2 FVKESK. V lost 2 bases and J lost 8, with 12 bases in between. Written as DNA, the CDR3 is TGTGCCAGCAGCCAAAACTCCCACTGGGAAGCTTTCTTT. It specifies CASSQNSHWEAFF.

The V gene is TRBV24-1, the J gene TRBJ1-2; 7 nucleotides line up with TRBD1. CDR1 is KGHDR, CDR2 SFDVKD, per germline. The CDR3 is 15 amino acids. J lost 5 bases, V lost 2 bases, and 7 bases had no gene match. The CDR3 region is CATSDSGQDPYGYTF. The CDR3 coding sequence is TGTGCCACCAGTGATTCCGGACAGGATCCTTATGGCTACACCTTC.

The chain links TRBV7-8 to TRBJ1-6, with a possible D match to TRBD1 (6 bases). The CDR3 totals 16 residues. The germline CDR1 and CDR2 sequences are SGHVS and FQNEAQ. Trimming took off 5 bases at V and 0 bases at J, with 11 bases between the two ends. The CDR3 region has the DNA TGTGCCAGCAGCGCAATGGACAGCTCCTATAATTCACCCCTCCACTTT. Protein sequence: CASSAMDSSYNSPLHF.

CDR3 amino acids: CASSLYRGTEAFF. CDR3 in DNA: TGTGCCAGCAGTTTATATAGGGGAACTGAAGCTTTCTTT. This chain joins TRBV27 and TRBJ1-1, with D possibly matching TRBD1 (5 bases). Trimming removed 1 base at V and 5 bases at J, with 8 bases between. CDR3 length equals 13 residues. The germline CDR1 and CDR2 sequences are MNHEY and SMNVEV (reference sequence).

This chain links TRBV2 with TRBJ2-3; TRBD1 matches 10 bases. Germline V gene data show CDR1 as SNHLY and CDR2 as FYNNEI. The CDR3 loop spans 15 amino acids. The J segment lost 2 bases and the V segment lost 8 bases, leaving 7 bases of the junction unmatched. This chain's CDR3 is CASGRDRGSTDTQYF. CDR3 sequence (DNA): TGTGCCAGCGGCCGGGACAGGGGTTCCACAGATACGCAGTATTTT.

In its sample, this clone was seen many times. The chain uses TRBV19 and TRBJ1-5; a weak D match, TRBD1 (5 bases). Germline CDR1 is LNHDA and CDR2 is SQIVND (reference sequence). Trimming pared 0 bases from V and 3 bases from J, leaving 9 bases between. This CDR3 contains 15 residues. The CDR3, as DNA: TGTGCCAGTAGTATAGATCTGGGGCACAATCAGCCCCAGCATTTT. This encodes CASSIDLGHNQPQHF.

In its sample, this clone was seen a few times. The J gene is TRBJ2-1, the V gene TRBV9, with D possibly matching TRBD2 (6 bases). Germline loops: CDR1 SGDLS, CDR2 YYNGEE. The V end lost 2 bases, the J end lost 7 bases, and 16 bases lay between the germline ends. The CDR3 is made up of 15 amino acids. The CDR3 sequence: CASSVRLDRWNEQFF. The CDR3 nucleotides are TGTGCCAGCAGCGTTCGACTAGATCGGTGGAATGAGCAGTTCTTC.

Comment on this clone: Different DNA sequences within this sample yield the same CDR3. The chain has TRBV6-5 and TRBJ2-7, with 10 bases matching TRBD1. The CDR3 runs 14 residues. Germline CDR1 reads MNHEY; CDR2 reads SVGAGI. V gave up 5 bases and J gave up 3 bases; unmatched junction bases: 4. This CDR3 reads CASSPGTGVYEQYF. The DNA of the CDR3 is TGTGCCAGCAGTCCCGGGACAGGGGTCTACGAGCAGTACTTC.

The chain couples TRBV9 to TRBJ2-7; TRBD2 is a possible D gene (6 bases). The CDR3 has 14 residues. V dropped 0 bases and J dropped 2 bases, with 9 bases sitting between them. The germline gives CDR1 SGDLS, CDR2 YYNGEE. The CDR3 nucleotides read TGTGCCAGCAGCGTAGCGACGGGAGCCTACGAGCAGTACTTC. Residues: CASSVATGAYEQYF.

The chain recombines TRBV11-2 with TRBJ1-6; D gene uncertain. This CDR3 has 14 amino acids. Trimming took off 0 bases at V and 6 bases at J, with 6 bases between the two ends. Germline loops: CDR1 SGHAT, CDR2 FQNNGV. The CDR3 DNA follows: TGTGCCAGCAGCTTAGAGACTCCTAATTCACCCCTCCACTTT. It encodes CASSLETPNSPLHF.

V and J are TRBV5-4 and TRBJ1-1, with 8 bases matching TRBD1. Germline CDR1 SGHNT, CDR2 YYREEE (reference sequence). The CDR3 runs 15 residues. J lost 3 bases, V lost 2 bases, and 6 bases had no gene match. CDR3 bases: TGTGCCAGCAGCTTAATTCAGGGGGCGTACACTGAAGCTTTCTTT. This sequence encodes CASSLIQGAYTEAFF.

The rearrangement joins TRBV18 to TRBJ2-5; possible D gene TRBD1, 7 bases. In germline, CDR1 is KGHSH, CDR2 LQKENI. V lost 0 bases to trimming and J lost 4 bases, with 12 bases between them. The CDR3 has 15 amino acids. CDR3 amino acids: CASSPPSQGGETQYF. The DNA for the CDR3 is TGTGCCAGCTCACCACCGAGCCAGGGGGGAGAGACCCAGTACTTC.